These T cell receptor beta chains were read from a single sample in a study of blood T cells in healthy people across ages. Using its own MiXCR run on the 5' RACE reads, TCRdb lists one record per CDR3 protein. The sample records roughly 680,000 distinct CDR3 sequences, 52% being singletons. The sample taken for sequencing was blood. These TCRs come from an elderly woman in good health. The CDR3 runs from the conserved cysteine through the conserved F or W. A D gene is named only where the DNA matches it firmly. Clone size is given for some rows only: seen once, a few or many times, or a class if the clone is expanded.

abundance	len	d_gene	j_gene	v_gene	CDR3nt	CDR3aa
many	17	TRBD2	TRBJ2-1	TRBV5-5	TGTGCCAGCAGCCCTATCCGACTAGCGGGGGGCTTTAATGAGCAGTTCTTC	CASSPIRLAGGFNEQFF
many	14	TRBD1	TRBJ2-7	TRBV6-2/TRBV6-3	TGTGCCAGCAGTTACGACAGGGGGGTATACGAGCAGTACTTC	CASSYDRGVYEQYF
NA	17	NA	TRBJ2-5	TRBV4-1	TGCGCCAGCAGCCGAGGATTGGTCCGGGGGCAACAAGAGACCCAGTACTTC	CASSRGLVRGQQETQYF
few	16	TRBD1	TRBJ2-3	TRBV20-1	TGCAGTGCCAACCCTACCGGGACAGGTTACACAGATACGCAGTATTTT	CSANPTGTGYTDTQYF
NA	14	NA	TRBJ2-5	TRBV19	TGTGCCAGTAGTAATGCCAGGGGTCAAGAGACCCAGTACTTC	CASSNARGQETQYF
NA	12	NA	TRBJ2-5	TRBV6-5	TGTGCCAGCAGTTCGGCCCTGGGGGTCCAGTACTTC	CASSSALGVQYF
many	11	NA	TRBJ2-7	TRBV20-1	TGCAGTGCTGTCAGGGTTTACGAGCAGTACTTC	CSAVRVYEQYF
NA	12	NA	TRBJ2-5	TRBV29-1	TGCAGCGTTGAAGTGGGAGCGGAGACCCAGTACTTC	CSVEVGAETQYF
NA	14	TRBD2	TRBJ2-5	TRBV10-3	TGTGCCATCAGTGCAATAGCGGGAGATGAGACCCAGTACTTC	CAISAIAGDETQYF
NA	13	NA	TRBJ1-5	TRBV2	TGTGCCAGCAGGGGGGACCTCAATCAGCCCCAGCATTTT	CASRGDLNQPQHF
many	16	NA	TRBJ2-1	TRBV5-1	TGCGCCAGCAGCCTGAAAGGGTGGGACTCCTACAATGAGCAGTTCTTC	CASSLKGWDSYNEQFF
NA	16	TRBD2	TRBJ2-7	TRBV6-1	TGTGCCAGCACCAGAGCGGTAGCGGGGGGGTCCTACGAGCAGTACTTC	CASTRAVAGGSYEQYF
few	14	NA	TRBJ1-1	TRBV30	TGTGCCTGGAGTCGGGTAGAAGGGAAGAGGGAAGCTTTCTTT	CAWSRVEGKREAFF
NA	14	NA	TRBJ1-1	TRBV28	TGTGCCAGCAGCGCCCAAGGGAAGAACACTGAAGCTTTCTTT	CASSAQGKNTEAFF
once	15	NA	TRBJ2-1	TRBV6-6	TGTGCCAGCAGTTATACGGCAGGGCCATACAATGAGCAGTTCTTC	CASSYTAGPYNEQFF
NA	12	NA	TRBJ1-1	TRBV29-1	TGCAGCGTTGACAGGACGAATACTGAAGCTTTCTTT	CSVDRTNTEAFF
many	12	NA	TRBJ2-7	TRBV10-3	TGTGCCATCAGTGAGTCGTCGAGTGGGCAGTACTTC	CAISESSSGQYF
many	14	NA	TRBJ2-7	TRBV12-3/TRBV12-4	TGTGCCAGCAGTTTAATGTTAACCTCCTACGAGCAGTACTTC	CASSLMLTSYEQYF
NA	17	TRBD1	TRBJ1-4	TRBV15	TGTGCCACCAGCAGAGATCGTCAGGGGGTGACTAATGAAAAACTGTTTTTT	CATSRDRQGVTNEKLFF
many	14	NA	TRBJ2-5	TRBV7-6	TGTGCCAGCAGCCCGGGAATTTCACAAGAGACCCAGTACTTC	CASSPGISQETQYF
NA	12	NA	TRBJ2-1	TRBV15	TGTGCCACCAGCAGAGATAGAGATGGACAGTTCTTC	CATSRDRDGQFF
NA	18	TRBD2	TRBJ2-1	TRBV20-1	TGCAGTGCTAGACCGGGACTAGCGGGGGGACGCTCCTACAATGAGCAGTTCTTC	CSARPGLAGGRSYNEQFF
NA	16	TRBD2	TRBJ2-2	TRBV3-1	TGTGCCAGCAGCCAAATCGCCCTAGCGGAGACCGGGGAGCTGTTTTTT	CASSQIALAETGELFF
NA	16	NA	TRBJ1-6	TRBV7-3	TGTGCCAGCACCCGAAAGAAGGAGCTCAGTAATTCACCCCTCCACTTT	CASTRKKELSNSPLHF
NA	14	NA	TRBJ1-2	TRBV9	TGTGCCAGCAGCGTAAAAGGGGACAAGTATGGCTACACCTTC	CASSVKGDKYGYTF
NA	16	TRBD2	TRBJ2-7	TRBV20-1	TGCAGTGCTAGAGATCGGGGCGGGAGGGCCTTGGAGGAGCAGTACTTC	CSARDRGGRALEEQYF
NA	14	TRBD2	TRBJ2-5	TRBV25-1	TGTGCCAGCAGTGAGGCCGGGGGGGCGGAGACCCAGTACTTC	CASSEAGGAETQYF
few	15	NA	TRBJ2-3	TRBV11-2	TGTGCCAGCAGCCCGTCTTTGGGGGTGGCAGATACGCAGTATTTT	CASSPSLGVADTQYF
NA	11	NA	TRBJ2-1	TRBV27	TGTGCCAGCATCGGAGTGAATGAGCAGTTCTTC	CASIGVNEQFF
NA	14	TRBD1	TRBJ2-5	TRBV4-3	TGCGCCAGCAGCCAAGGTCACAGGGGGGAGACCCAGTACTTC	CASSQGHRGETQYF
few	11	NA	TRBJ2-3	TRBV5-1	TGCGCCGGCAGCTTGTTGGATACGCAGTATTTT	CAGSLLDTQYF
NA	13	NA	TRBJ1-2	TRBV13	TGTGCCAGCAGCTTTGAGGGGGGTTTTGGCTACACCTTC	CASSFEGGFGYTF
NA	16	NA	TRBJ2-5	TRBV20-1	TGCAGTGCTAGAGATCCCACCGGGGCGGGGTGGGAGACCCAGTACTTC	CSARDPTGAGWETQYF
NA	13	NA	TRBJ2-7	TRBV5-5	TGTGCCAGCAGCGACAATTGGTCCTACGAGCAGTACTTC	CASSDNWSYEQYF
NA	16	TRBD1	TRBJ1-6	TRBV7-2	TGTGCCAGCAGCATACGGACAGGGCATAATAATTCACCCCTCCACTTT	CASSIRTGHNNSPLHF
NA	16	NA	TRBJ2-1	TRBV12-3/TRBV12-4	TGTGCCAGCAGTTTAAAGGGAGGGGGAAACTACAATGAGCAGTTCTTC	CASSLKGGGNYNEQFF
NA	15	NA	TRBJ2-7	TRBV7-3	TGTGCCAGCAGCCCCCAAGGGACCGAGACCTACGAGCAGTACTTC	CASSPQGTETYEQYF
many	14	NA	TRBJ1-6	TRBV12-3/TRBV12-4	TGTGCCAGCAGTCCAACAGGGAGTACGGGACCCCTCCACTTT	CASSPTGSTGPLHF
NA	14	TRBD2	TRBJ2-7	TRBV20-1	TGCAGTGCTGCGATAGCGGGCCGTTCCTACGAGCAGTACTTC	CSAAIAGRSYEQYF
NA	14	NA	TRBJ1-1	TRBV6-5	TGTGCCAGCAGACGGGACCTACCGCAAAAAGAGGCTTTCTTT	CASRRDLPQKEAFF
NA	16	TRBD1	TRBJ1-4	TRBV4-3	TGCGCCAGCAGCCGCGCCCCACAGGGGTCGAGTGAAAAACTGTTTTTT	CASSRAPQGSSEKLFF
NA	13	NA	TRBJ1-1	TRBV7-2	TGTGCCAGCAGCCGTACAGGGATTACTGAAGCTTTCTTT	CASSRTGITEAFF
NA	13	NA	TRBJ2-1	TRBV24-1	TGTGCCACCAGTGACTCGTACAACAATGAGCAGTTCTTC	CATSDSYNNEQFF
many	14	TRBD1	TRBJ2-3	TRBV9	TGTGCCAGCAGCCGTGCCCAGGGGGCGGATACGCAGTATTTT	CASSRAQGADTQYF
NA	14	NA	TRBJ1-5	TRBV20-1	TGCAGTGCTAGAGAGACAGGAGACAGACAGCCCCAGCATTTT	CSARETGDRQPQHF
few	14	TRBD2	TRBJ2-2	TRBV12-3/TRBV12-4	TGTGCCAGCAACCTAGCGGAGTACACCGGGGAGCTGTTTTTT	CASNLAEYTGELFF
many	13	NA	TRBJ2-5	TRBV5-1	TGCGCCAGCAGCCGGCAGGGAGAAGAGACCCAGTACTTC	CASSRQGEETQYF
NA	15	NA	TRBJ1-5	TRBV20-1	TGCAGTGCTAGAGTTGGAGACAGCTACAATCAGCCCCAGCATTTT	CSARVGDSYNQPQHF
many	14	NA	TRBJ2-3	TRBV28	TGTGCCAGCAGTCTCAGGGGGGCCTCAGATACGCAGTATTTT	CASSLRGASDTQYF
NA	19	TRBD2	TRBJ2-7	TRBV15	TGTGCCACCAGCAGAGAGGGACCGATGGTCGGCGGGAGTCGATACGAGCAGTACTTC	CATSREGPMVGGSRYEQYF
NA	13	TRBD2	TRBJ2-5	TRBV20-1	TGCAGTGCTAGAGAGGTGGGAGGGGAGACCCAGTACTTC	CSAREVGGETQYF
NA	14	NA	TRBJ2-5	TRBV5-1	TGCGCCAGCAGCACGACACTCCTTGGGGAGACCCAGTACTTC	CASSTTLLGETQYF